Listed here are 8 T cell receptor beta chains from one sample, sequenced in a study of shared clonotypes between healthy human individuals. TCRdb's copy holds only in-frame clones and misses some; the assay was immunoSEQ multiplex PCR. This sample carries about 2.1 million clones, approximately 92% of them seen once, and the ten largest clones take over 1.5%. CD45RO-negative cells were positively selected for CCR7, leaving out terminally differentiated effector memory CD45RA+ cells. The material sequenced was naive CD8+ T cells from PBMCs. All receptors derive from a man aged 18 to 30 in good health. Some clones in this sample may be carry-over from other donors' samples.

The chain combines TRBV5-6 with TRBJ2-2; TRBD1 or TRBD2 may be the D gene (6 bases each). The germline V gene encodes CDR1 SGHDT and CDR2 YYEEEE. V shed 4 bases and J shed 6 bases, with 13 bases lying between them. The CDR3 is 14 residues long. The chain's CDR3 is CASSPPRGAGELFF. As DNA, the CDR3 is TGTGCCAGCAGCCCCCCAAGGGGGGCCGGGGAGCTGTTTTTT.

This chain connects TRBV27 to TRBJ2-5, with D perhaps TRBD1 or TRBD2 (7 bases each). The CDR3 loop spans 13 amino acids. The V and J ends lost 8 bases and 5 bases respectively, with 15 bases between them. Germline V gene data show CDR1 as MNHEY and CDR2 as SMNVEV (reference sequence). The DNA of the CDR3 is TGTGCCAGCGGTAACAGGGGAGGGGAGACCCAGTACTTC. Protein sequence: CASGNRGGETQYF.

The rearrangement links TRBV18 to TRBJ2-7, with 10 bases lining up with TRBD1. Trimming removed 1 base from V and 7 bases from J; junction bases left unmatched: 10. Germline V gene data show CDR1 as KGHSH and CDR2 as LQKENI. This CDR3 is 16 amino acids long. CDR3 nucleotide sequence: TGTGCCAGCTCACCACGCCCAGGACAGGGGGTTTGGGAGCAGTACTTC. The encoded protein is CASSPRPGQGVWEQYF.

The gene calls are TRBV7-8 and TRBJ2-7; D possibly corresponds to TRBD1 (6 bases). CDR1 and CDR2 from the germline V gene are SGHVS and FQNEAQ. The V end was cut by 5 bases, the J end by 4 bases, with 12 bases between. This CDR3 is 13 amino acids long. CDR3 in amino acids: CASSHGQNYEQYF. As DNA, the CDR3 is TGTGCCAGCAGCCACGGACAGAATTACGAGCAGTACTTC.

For this clone: The sample holds other DNA sequences that translate to the same CDR3. This chain uses TRBV27 with TRBJ2-1, with 7 nucleotides matching TRBD2. Germline assignment: CDR1 MNHEY and CDR2 SMNVEV (reference sequence). V was pared by 1 base and J by 0 bases, with 3 bases of the junction left unmatched. The CDR3 loop spans 16 amino acids. The CDR3: CASSLFGGSSYNEQFF. The DNA for the CDR3 is TGTGCCAGCAGTTTATTCGGCGGGAGCTCCTACAATGAGCAGTTCTTC.

A single count supports this clone. The chain carries TRBV28 and TRBJ1-2, with 7 bases that match TRBD1. This CDR3 is built from 17 residues. CDR1 MDHEN and CDR2 SYDVKM come from the germline V gene. Trimming cost V 1 base and J 2 bases; bases outside gene matches: 10. The chain's CDR3 is CASSLFGTETLNYGYTF. The CDR3 DNA sequence: TGTGCCAGCAGTTTATTCGGGACAGAAACCTTAAACTATGGCTACACCTTC.

The rearrangement links TRBV28 to TRBJ1-1; D not resolved. The V and J ends lost 7 bases and 0 bases respectively, with 12 bases between them. The CDR3 has 14 amino acids. Germline V gives CDR1 MDHEN, CDR2 SYDVKM. The CDR3 DNA sequence: TGTGCCAGCACCCTCACAGTTTTGAACACTGAAGCTTTCTTT. This sequence encodes CASTLTVLNTEAFF. The entire variable domain, with the rest obtained from reference TRBV28 and TRBJ1-1, is as follows: DVKVTQSSRYLVKRTGEKVFLECVQDMDHENMFWYRQDPGLGLRLIYFSYDVKMKEKGDIPEGYSVSREKKERFSLILESASTNQTSMYLCASTLTVLNTEAFFGQGTRLTVV.

V gene TRBV7-9 combines with J gene TRBJ1-6; D not certain. Germline CDR1 and CDR2: SEHNR and FQNEAQ (reference sequence). CDR3 size: 13 residues. V lost 4 bases to trimming and J lost 7 bases, with 8 bases between them. This CDR3 is CASSWDPNSPLHF. For the CDR3, the DNA is TGTGCCAGCAGCTGGGATCCAAATTCACCCCTCCACTTT.